The 27 T cell receptor beta chains below all came from one sample that was sequenced in a study of cytomegalovirus exposure and HLA in healthy donors (dated by TCRdb to between 2016 and 2019). The library was prepared using the immunoSEQ multiplex PCR assay. The multiplex PCR relied on a mix of 60 forward primers for TCR Vbeta segments and 13 reverse primers for TCR Jbeta segments. The clones in this table, taken by TCRdb from immuneACCESS, are in-frame only. Not every clone is retained; where verified, under half of the shortfall comes from an unresolved V gene, and the cause of the rest is unknown. The sample data list 150,000 to 200,000 clones, and around 68% of these were observed just once. 2.5% to 3.5% of the sample rests with the top ten. Sequencing was done on a sample of PBMCs. The source is a middle-aged man in good health and CMV-seronegative.

The rearrangement uses TRBV5-1 and TRBJ1-4; D uncertain. CDR1 is SGHRS, CDR2 YFSETQ, per germline. V was pared by 1 base and J by 3 bases, with 7 bases between. CDR3 length: 14 amino acids. The CDR3 loop is CASSLTDPNEKLFF. In nucleotides, the CDR3 is TGCGCCAGCAGCTTGACAGATCCTAATGAAAAACTGTTTTTT.

This clone is a singleton in its sample. This sequence joins TRBV20-1 and TRBJ2-3; no clear D gene. The V end lost 6 bases, the J end lost 6 bases, and 7 bases lay between the germline ends. Germline CDR1 DFQATT, CDR2 SNEGSKA (reference sequence). The CDR3 extends over 10 amino acids. The CDR3 nucleotides read TGCAGTGCGGCGGTTGATACGCAGTATTTT. This encodes CSAAVDTQYF.

This clone occurred a few times. CDR3 loop: CASSAYKGDNEKLFF. The CDR3 DNA reads TGTGCCAGTAGTGCCTACAAGGGGGATAATGAAAAACTGTTTTTT. V gene TRBV19 combines with J gene TRBJ1-4, with a possible D match to TRBD1 (6 bases). Germline CDR1 LNHDA, CDR2 SQIVND (reference sequence). Trimming took off 5 bases at V and 4 bases at J, with 14 bases between the two ends. The CDR3 loop spans 15 amino acids.

This chain joins TRBV29-1 and TRBJ2-5, with TRBD1 as a possible D gene (5 bases). The CDR3 is 12 amino acids. Germline-derived CDR1 and CDR2 are SQVTM and ANQGSEA. This CDR3 is CSIEWGGETQYF. The CDR3 DNA reads TGCAGTATTGAATGGGGCGGAGAGACCCAGTACTTC.

The chain couples TRBV5-4 to TRBJ1-5, with TRBD1 as a possible D gene (6 bases). The CDR3 length is 14 residues. CDR1 SGHNT and CDR2 YYREEE come from the germline V gene (reference sequence). V dropped 5 bases and J dropped 0 bases, with 9 bases sitting between them. CDR3 nucleotide sequence: TGTGCCAGCAGTTCCAGGGGTAGCAATCAGCCCCAGCATTTT. Its translation: CASSSRGSNQPQHF.

The V and J genes are TRBV4-2 and TRBJ2-7, with D possibly matching TRBD1 (6 bases). The CDR3 contains 14 residues. CDR1 is LGHNA, CDR2 YNFKEQ, per germline. The germline V and J ends were trimmed by 4 bases and 0 bases, with 10 bases remaining between them. Here the CDR3 DNA reads TGTGCCAGCAGCCTGGACAGCCCCTCCTACGAGCAGTACTTC. This translates into CASSLDSPSYEQYF.

Only a few counts were recorded for this clone. The chain is built from TRBV7-8 and TRBJ1-1; TRBD1 aligns across 7 bases. There are 15 residues in the CDR3. The germline V gene encodes CDR1 SGHVS and CDR2 FQNEAQ. Trimming took 4 bases from V and 1 from J; bases not matched to a gene: 6. This CDR3 reads CASSSQRDRNTEAFF. Written as DNA, the CDR3 is TGTGCCAGCAGCTCACAACGGGACAGGAACACTGAAGCTTTCTTT.

The V and J genes are TRBV18 and TRBJ2-2; 7 bases line up with TRBD2. The CDR3 is 17 amino acids. The trim removed 2 bases at V and 4 bases at J, leaving 10 bases unmatched. Germline-derived CDR1 and CDR2 are KGHSH and LQKENI. As DNA, the CDR3 is TGTGCCAGCTCACCAGACGGGGCGGGAGTCCCCACCGGGGAGCTGTTTTTT. As protein: CASSPDGAGVPTGELFF.

The V gene is TRBV7-9, the J gene TRBJ1-1, with 7 positions matching TRBD1. V lost 2 bases to trimming and J lost 6 bases; unmatched junction nucleotides: 6. In germline, CDR1 is SEHNR, CDR2 FQNEAQ (reference sequence). The CDR3 sequence is 14 residues long. The DNA of the CDR3 is TGTGCCAGCAGCTTAACGCTAGGGGGCTCTGAAGCTTTCTTT. Translated, it gives CASSLTLGGSEAFF.

The chain recombines TRBV4-1 with TRBJ1-1; D is unclear. Looked up from germline, CDR1 is MGHRA and CDR2 is YSYEKL. The CDR3 spans 11 residues. Trimming left V 10 bases short and J 7 bases short, with 13 bases between. CDR3 nucleotides: TGCGCCACCTCCCTACGCGGTGAAGCTTTCTTT. Amino acids: CATSLRGEAFF.

This clone has a handful of counts. The chain is built from TRBV6-1 and TRBJ2-2; D remains ambiguous. Trimming removed 7 bases from V and 6 bases from J, with 12 bases in between. This CDR3 contains 13 residues. In germline, CDR1 is MNHNS, CDR2 SASEGT. The CDR3 DNA follows: TGTGCCAGCAAAGGCGGCGAGGCCGGGGAGCTGTTTTTT. This translates into CASKGGEAGELFF.

This sequence joins TRBV5-4 and TRBJ2-3; 13 nucleotides agree with TRBD2. Looked up from germline, CDR1 is SGHNT and CDR2 is YYREEE (reference sequence). The CDR3 is 16 residues long. V was clipped by 3 bases and J by 3 bases; unmatched bases: 4. CDR3 DNA: TGTGCCAGCAGCTGGGGACTAGCGGGGTATACAGATACGCAGTATTTT. Encoded protein: CASSWGLAGYTDTQYF.

The V gene is TRBV6-1, the J gene TRBJ1-2; D perhaps matches TRBD1 (5 bases). Per the germline V gene, CDR1 is MNHNS and CDR2 is SASEGT. There are 12 residues in the CDR3. Trimming stripped 6 bases from V and 1 base from J, with 6 bases between. CDR3 amino acids: CASRDNNYGYTF. CDR3 DNA sequence: TGTGCCAGCAGGGACAATAACTATGGCTACACCTTC.

CDR3 in amino acids: CASKRSSYEQYF. CDR3 nucleotide sequence: TGTGCCAGCAAGAGGAGCTCCTACGAGCAGTACTTC. The gene calls are TRBV28 and TRBJ2-7; no definite D call. V was pared by 7 bases and J by 0 bases, with 7 bases between. CDR3 length equals 12 residues. CDR1 is MDHEN and CDR2 is SYDVKM in the germline V gene.

The chain carries TRBV19 and TRBJ2-1; D unresolved. This CDR3 spans 15 amino acids. V lost 6 bases and J 0 bases, leaving 12 bases between the germline ends. Germline V gene lookup returns CDR1 LNHDA and CDR2 SQIVND (reference sequence). CDR3 protein: CASRNSQSSYNEQFF. The CDR3 nucleotides are TGTGCCAGTAGAAACAGCCAGAGCTCCTACAATGAGCAGTTCTTC.

This clone was recorded once. The chain has TRBV6-6 and TRBJ2-7; D ambiguous. The CDR3 runs to 13 residues. Germline assignment: CDR1 MNHNY and CDR2 SVGAGI (reference sequence). The germline V and J ends were trimmed by 2 bases and 4 bases, with 9 bases remaining between them. CDR3 DNA: TGTGCCAGCAGTTACGGCAGGCAGTACGAGCAGTACTTC. It is translated as CASSYGRQYEQYF.

The CDR3 DNA sequence: TGCGCCAGCAGCTTGGGTAGCGGCTATCCCTACGAGCAGTACTTC. Its protein is CASSLGSGYPYEQYF. The gene calls are TRBV5-1 and TRBJ2-7, with D perhaps matching TRBD2 (6 bases). Deletions cut 0 bases from V and 2 bases from J, with 12 bases between. Germline values: CDR1 SGHRS, CDR2 YFSETQ. The CDR3 is 15 amino acids.

The CDR3 sequence: CASRLAGSSLSYNEQFF. The DNA for the CDR3 is TGTGCCAGCAGACTAGCGGGCTCCTCCCTCTCCTACAATGAGCAGTTCTTC. This sequence joins TRBV2 and TRBJ2-1; TRBD2 matches 9 bases. V lost 6 bases and J lost 0; bases outside the gene matches: 9. Germline V gene sequence: CDR1 SNHLY, CDR2 FYNNEI. The CDR3 spans 17 residues. Full variable domain (outside the CDR3, taken from reference TRBV2 and TRBJ2-1): EPEVTQTPSHQVTQMGQEVILRCVPISNHLYFYWYRQILGQKVEFLVSFYNNEISEKSEIFDDQFSVERPDGSNFTLKIRSTKLEDSAMYFCASRLAGSSLSYNEQFFGPGTRLTVL.

The chain uses TRBV30 and TRBJ1-4; 9 bases align to TRBD1. The CDR3 loop spans 15 amino acids. Germline V gene lookup returns CDR1 GTSNPN and CDR2 SVGIG (reference sequence). The V segment lost 5 bases and the J segment 5 bases; nucleotides outside the gene matches: 9. This CDR3 is CAWSNRGRGNEKLFF. The DNA for the CDR3 is TGTGCCTGGTCTAACAGGGGGCGCGGAAATGAAAAACTGTTTTTT.

The rearrangement joins TRBV2 to TRBJ1-5, with TRBD1 as a possible D gene (6 bases). The CDR3 extends over 14 amino acids. V was pared by 6 bases and J by 4 bases, with 13 bases between. Germline assignment: CDR1 SNHLY and CDR2 FYNNEI. The CDR3 reads CASSFRGPNQPQHF. In DNA form, the CDR3 reads TGTGCCAGCAGCTTCAGGGGCCCTAATCAGCCCCAGCATTTT.

The rearrangement joins TRBV5-6 to TRBJ1-6, with 11 positions matching TRBD1. CDR3 length: 15 amino acids. Germline trimming cut 4 bases from V and 5 bases from J; bases unmatched to any gene: 2. Germline CDR1 is SGHDT and CDR2 is YYEEEE. CDR3 sequence: CASSTDRGHNSPLHF. CDR3 DNA: TGTGCCAGCAGCACGGACAGGGGGCATAATTCACCCCTCCACTTT.

The chain has TRBV5-4 and TRBJ2-7; tentative D call: TRBD1 (9 bases). The V gene's germline CDR1 is SGHNT and CDR2 YYREEE (reference sequence). This CDR3 comprises 17 residues. Trimming pared 4 bases from V and 2 bases from J, leaving 22 bases between. CDR3: CASSRGGTRQGAYEQYF. Here the CDR3 DNA reads TGTGCCAGCAGCCGGGGGGGGACGAGACAGGGGGCCTACGAGCAGTACTTC.

The V gene is TRBV19, the J gene TRBJ1-5; the D is unclear. The V end was cut by 2 bases, the J end by 4 bases, with 6 bases between. The CDR3 is made up of 13 amino acids. Germline CDR1 and CDR2: LNHDA and SQIVND (reference sequence). CDR3 amino acids: CASSISRNQPQHF. The CDR3, as DNA: TGTGCCAGTAGTATAAGCAGGAATCAGCCCCAGCATTTT.

The chain uses TRBV30 and TRBJ2-1; D not certain. The CDR3 covers 15 residues. The germline gives CDR1 GTSNPN, CDR2 SVGIG (reference sequence). Trimming left V 0 bases short and J 0 bases short, with 9 bases between. This CDR3 is CAWSVRVSSYNEQFF. In DNA form, the CDR3 reads TGTGCCTGGAGTGTACGGGTTAGCTCCTACAATGAGCAGTTCTTC.

The chain employs TRBV9 and TRBJ2-5; D possibly corresponds to TRBD1 (6 bases). The J call may not be correct, given that the DNA end is closer to TRBJ2-7. Germline lookup yields CDR1 SGDLS and CDR2 YYNGEE. The CDR3 is 13 amino acids. This CDR3 reads CASSAEGVHEQYF. The DNA of the CDR3 is TGTGCCAGCAGCGCCGAGGGGGTGCACGAGCAGTACTTC.

The V call is TRBV25-1, the J call TRBJ2-7; 9 positions agree with TRBD1. This CDR3 has 13 amino acids. J gave up 5 bases and V 6 bases, and 5 bases lay outside the gene matches. Germline V gives CDR1 MGHDK, CDR2 SYGVNS. The CDR3 coding sequence is TGTGCCAGCAGCCGACAGGGGGGCGACGAGCAGTACTTC. It codes for CASSRQGGDEQYF.

Turning to this clone: Germline and junction disagree at one end, which may indicate a read error. The rearrangement joins TRBV7-9 to TRBJ2-3; 7 nucleotides align to TRBD1. The germline gives CDR1 SEHNR, CDR2 FQNEAQ (reference sequence). CDR3 length: 15 residues. CDR3 protein: CSSSLGQAITDTQYF. For the CDR3, the DNA is TGTTCCAGCAGCTTAGGACAGGCGATCACAGATACGCAGTATTTT.